This paragraph reports one T cell receptor beta chain. V shed 5 bases, J shed 10 bases, and the junction held 11 bases outside the gene matches. Germline CDR1 MNHEY, CDR2 SMNVEV (reference sequence). The CDR3 contains 14 residues. The record originates from a study of control samples from healthy donors and cancer patients. Assay used: immunoSEQ multiplex PCR; TCRdb lists only in-frame clones, some missing. The sample shows around 17,000 clones, about 89% of them seen only once. The sample comprised PBMCs. This chain connects TRBV27 to TRBJ2-1, with 7 positions matching TRBD1. The source is a man aged 55 to 70 with head and neck cancer. The CDR3 DNA reads as TGTGCCAGCAGTATTGGACAGGTTGCTGGGGAGCAGTTCTTC. This codes for CASSIGQVAGEQFF.